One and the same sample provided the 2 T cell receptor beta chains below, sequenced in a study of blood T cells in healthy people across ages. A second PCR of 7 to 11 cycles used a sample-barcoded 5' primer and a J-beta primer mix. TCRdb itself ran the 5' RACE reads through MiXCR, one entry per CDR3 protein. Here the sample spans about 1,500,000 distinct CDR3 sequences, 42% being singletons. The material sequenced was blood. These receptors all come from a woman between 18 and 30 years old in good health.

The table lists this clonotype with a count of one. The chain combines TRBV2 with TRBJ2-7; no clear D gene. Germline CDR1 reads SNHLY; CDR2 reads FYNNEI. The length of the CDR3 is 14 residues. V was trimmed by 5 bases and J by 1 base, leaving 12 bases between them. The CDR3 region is CASSRIGQSYEQYF. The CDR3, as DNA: TGTGCCAGCAGTCGCATAGGGCAATCCTACGAGCAGTACTTC.

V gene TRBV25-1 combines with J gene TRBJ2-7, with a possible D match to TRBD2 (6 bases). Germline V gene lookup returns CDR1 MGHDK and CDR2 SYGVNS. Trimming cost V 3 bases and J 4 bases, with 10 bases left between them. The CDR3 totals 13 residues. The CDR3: CASSDGGLYEQYF. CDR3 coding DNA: TGTGCCAGCAGTGACGGGGGATTGTACGAGCAGTACTTC.